The 26 T cell receptor beta chains reported below all come from one sample, sequenced in a study of shared clonotypes between healthy human individuals. Here immunoSEQ multiplex PCR was the method, and the copy in TCRdb shows in-frame clones only, minus some. The sample lists about 460,000 clones; around 77% were seen once. Sequencing was performed on PBMCs. These receptors were taken from a woman aged 40 to 55 in good health. Some clones in this sample may be carry-over from other donors' samples.

V is TRBV7-3 and J is TRBJ1-2, with TRBD1 matching over 8 bases. J lost 7 bases, V lost 5 bases, and 6 bases had no gene match. The CDR3 extends over 13 amino acids. From germline, CDR1 is SGHTA and CDR2 FQGTGA. CDR3 amino acids: CASSQQGEGGYTF. CDR3 DNA sequence: TGTGCCAGCAGCCAACAGGGGGAAGGTGGCTACACCTTC.

The J gene is TRBJ2-7, the V gene TRBV29-1; D is possibly TRBD1 or TRBD2 (5 bases each). Germline V lookup: CDR1 SQVTM, CDR2 ANQGSEA. The ends were cut back, 7 bases at V and 4 bases at J, with 20 bases in the middle. The CDR3 consists of 14 residues. The chain's CDR3 is CSARETDGGYEQYF. In DNA, the CDR3 is TGCAGCGCCCGTGAGACAGACGGAGGATACGAGCAGTACTTC.

In the case of this clone: A far more abundant clone sits one base away, making this likely a read error. The chain has TRBV30 and TRBJ1-1; D is perhaps TRBD1 (5 bases). Trimming cost V 5 bases and J 6 bases, with 10 bases left between them. The length of the CDR3 is 11 residues. CDR1 GTSNPN and CDR2 SVGIG come from the germline V gene (reference sequence). The CDR3 DNA sequence: TGTGCCTGGGGGGCTGCGGCTGAAGCTTTCTTT. It specifies CAWGAAAEAFF.

The chain couples TRBV7-9 to TRBJ2-7; D is unresolved. The CDR3 extends over 14 amino acids. CDR1 is SEHNR, CDR2 FQNEAQ, per germline (reference sequence). V lost 10 bases to trimming and J lost 4 bases, with 20 bases between them. CDR3 region: CAIVPGALFYEQYF. CDR3 DNA sequence: TGTGCCATAGTCCCCGGCGCCCTTTTTTACGAGCAGTACTTC. The full variable domain, in which reference TRBV7-9 and TRBJ2-7 provide the parts outside the CDR3, is DTGVSQNPRHKITKRGQNVTFRCDPISEHNRLYWYRQTLGQGPEFLTYFQNEAQLEKSRLLSDRFSAERPKGSFSTLEIQRTEQGDSAMYLCAIVPGALFYEQYFGPGTRLTVT.

A note on this clone: At one end, the junction sequence differs from germline, possibly due to a read error. The V and J genes are TRBV7-7 and TRBJ2-1, with D perhaps TRBD1 or TRBD2 (5 bases each). From germline, CDR1 is SSHAT and CDR2 FNYEAQ (reference sequence). This CDR3 is 13 amino acids long. The CDR3 spells CASSQQRGNEQFF. CDR3 in DNA: TGTGCTAGCAGCCAACAGAGGGGTAATGAGCAGTTCTTC.

This clone occurred many times. The same CDR3 arises from other DNA sequences in this sample as well. The rearrangement uses TRBV7-2 and TRBJ2-7, with a possible D match to TRBD1 (6 bases). Trimming removed 2 bases from V and 0 bases from J, with 8 bases in between. The CDR3 is 14 residues long. Germline V gives CDR1 SGHTA, CDR2 FQGNSA. This chain's CDR3 is CASSLQGSSYEQYF. The DNA of the CDR3 is TGTGCCAGCAGCTTACAGGGGAGCTCCTACGAGCAGTACTTC.

The chain is built from TRBV11-1 and TRBJ2-1; D remains unclear. The CDR3 spans 12 residues. Trimming removed 2 bases from V and 9 bases from J, with 8 bases in between. Germline V CDR1 and CDR2: SGHAT, FQDESV (reference sequence). The CDR3 spells CASSLWKAEQFF. The CDR3 coding sequence is TGTGCCAGCAGCTTATGGAAGGCTGAGCAGTTCTTC.

The CDR3 nucleotides read TGTGCCAGTAGTATAACAGTTGGGGGGGTAGAAGCTTTCTTT. The encoded protein is CASSITVGGVEAFF. This chain uses TRBV19 with TRBJ1-1; D is possibly TRBD1 (5 bases). This CDR3 region has 14 residues. Looked up from germline, CDR1 is LNHDA and CDR2 is SQIVND (reference sequence). V was trimmed by 2 bases and J by 8 bases, leaving 15 bases between them.

The rearrangement uses TRBV27 and TRBJ2-5, with 11 nucleotides matching TRBD2. The J call may not be correct, given that the DNA end is closer to TRBJ2-7. Germline assignment: CDR1 MNHEY and CDR2 SMNVEV (reference sequence). The CDR3 is 15 amino acids. CDR3 nucleotide sequence: TGTGCCAGCAGTTTAAATCTAGCGGGGGGCTACGAGCAGTACTTC. It codes for CASSLNLAGGYEQYF.

The chain uses TRBV7-2 and TRBJ2-7; 9 nucleotides agree with TRBD1. Unmatched junction bases numbered 16, after V lost 10 bases and J lost 3 bases. The CDR3 is made up of 16 amino acids. The germline gives CDR1 SGHTA, CDR2 FQGNSA. The CDR3: CATVGYRGRMLYEQYF. The CDR3 DNA reads as TGTGCCACCGTAGGATACAGGGGGCGGATGCTCTACGAGCAGTACTTC.

This clone has only one observation. The J gene is TRBJ2-1, the V gene TRBV29-1; 13 bases fit TRBD2. This CDR3 is built from 14 residues. The junction had 7 bases not matched to a gene; V was cut back by 7 bases and J by 7 bases. CDR1 is SQVTM, CDR2 ANQGSEA, per germline. CDR3 DNA: TGCAGCGCACGGACTAGCGGGAGTGATAATGAGCAGTTCTTC. This encodes CSARTSGSDNEQFF.

For this clone: With a much larger clone just one base away, this may be a read error. The V and J genes are TRBV30 and TRBJ2-1; tentatively, D is TRBD1 or TRBD2 (7 bases each). The CDR3 spans 13 residues. The ends were cut back, 0 bases at V and 14 bases at J, with 17 bases in the middle. Per germline, CDR1 GTSNPN and CDR2 SVGIG (reference sequence). The CDR3 region has the DNA TGTGCCTGGAGTGTACGGGGCAGGGGGGGCAAGTTCTTC. As protein: CAWSVRGRGGKFF. The full variable domain, its missing parts supplied by reference TRBV30 and TRBJ2-1, is SQTIHQWPATLVQPVGSPLSLECTVEGTSNPNLYWYRQAAGRGLQLLFYSVGIGQISSEVPQNLSASRPQDRQFILSSKKLLLSDSGFYLCAWSVRGRGGKFFGPGTRLTVL.

The V gene is TRBV5-6, the J gene TRBJ2-1, with D perhaps TRBD1 or TRBD2 (6 bases each). The germline V and J ends were trimmed by 2 bases and 0 bases, with 18 bases remaining between them. Germline CDR1 SGHDT, CDR2 YYEEEE. This CDR3 has 18 amino acids. CDR3 loop: CASSFLLGGAGSYNEQFF. The CDR3 nucleotides are TGTGCCAGCAGCTTTCTTTTGGGGGGCGCGGGCTCCTACAATGAGCAGTTCTTC.

DNA for the CDR3: TGTGCCAGCAGTCCCTGGGACACCTCCTACGAGCAGTACTTC. It encodes CASSPWDTSYEQYF. The chain recombines TRBV27 with TRBJ2-7; a weak D match, TRBD1 (6 bases). V gave up 5 bases and J gave up 0 bases, with 11 bases separating them. CDR1 and CDR2 from the germline V gene are MNHEY and SMNVEV (reference sequence). This CDR3 is 14 amino acids long.

The CDR3 sequence: CASNLDRGNTGELFF. CDR3 coding DNA: TGTGCCAGCAATCTGGACAGGGGGAACACCGGGGAGCTGTTTTTT. The rearrangement uses TRBV2 and TRBJ2-2, with 9 bases identical to TRBD1. V was pared by 7 bases and J by 1 base, with 4 bases of the junction left unmatched. Germline CDR1 reads SNHLY; CDR2 reads FYNNEI. The CDR3 covers 15 residues.

This chain connects TRBV5-6 to TRBJ2-7, with 7 bases lining up with TRBD1. J gave up 2 bases and V 4 bases, and 6 bases lay outside the gene matches. Germline lookup yields CDR1 SGHDT and CDR2 YYEEEE. The CDR3 covers 14 residues. CDR3 sequence: CASSPPTGTYEQYF. CDR3 in DNA: TGTGCCAGCAGCCCCCCGACAGGGACCTACGAGCAGTACTTC.

This clone was seen only once. V and J are TRBV6-5 and TRBJ2-1; tentative D call: TRBD1 (6 bases). V lost 2 bases to trimming and J lost 8 bases, with 10 bases between them. The CDR3 contains 13 residues. Germline-derived CDR1 and CDR2 are MNHEY and SVGAGI. This CDR3 is CASSYKQGYEQFF. CDR3 sequence (DNA): TGTGCCAGCAGTTACAAACAGGGCTATGAGCAGTTCTTC.

Notes on this clone: Other DNA sequences in this sample translate to the same CDR3. The rearrangement joins TRBV29-1 to TRBJ1-1, with D perhaps TRBD1 (5 bases). Trimming removed 4 bases at V and 4 bases at J, with 10 bases between. The CDR3 is made up of 12 amino acids. Germline loops: CDR1 SQVTM, CDR2 ANQGSEA. The CDR3 DNA sequence: TGCAGCGTTGTTGGGGGGGGCACTGAAGCTTTCTTT. It yields the protein CSVVGGGTEAFF. The entire variable domain, with the rest obtained from reference TRBV29-1 and TRBJ1-1, is as follows: SAVISQKPSRDICQRGTSLTIQCQVDSQVTMMFWYRQQPGQSLTLIATANQGSEATYESGFVIDKFPISRPNLTFSTLTVSNMSPEDSSIYLCSVVGGGTEAFFGQGTRLTVV.

The chain employs TRBV30 and TRBJ2-5; 7 bases map to TRBD1. V dropped 1 base and J dropped 5; count of bases not matched to a gene: 7. The germline V gene encodes CDR1 GTSNPN and CDR2 SVGIG (reference sequence). CDR3 length: 14 amino acids. CDR3 loop: CAWSDHRGWETQYF. The CDR3 DNA reads as TGTGCCTGGAGTGATCACAGGGGATGGGAGACCCAGTACTTC. Full variable domain (remainder filled in from reference TRBV30 and TRBJ2-5): SQTIHQWPATLVQPVGSPLSLECTVEGTSNPNLYWYRQAAGRGLQLLFYSVGIGQISSEVPQNLSASRPQDRQFILSSKKLLLSDSGFYLCAWSDHRGWETQYFGPGTRLLVL.

The rearrangement joins TRBV11-3 to TRBJ2-1, with 11 bases fitting TRBD2. Trimming cost V 1 base and J 5 bases; bases outside gene matches: 4. The germline V gene encodes CDR1 SGHNT and CDR2 YENEEA. The CDR3 sequence is 16 residues long. The CDR3 loop reads CASSLVGTSGNNEQFF. Here the CDR3 DNA reads TGTGCCAGCAGCTTAGTCGGGACTAGCGGAAACAATGAGCAGTTCTTC.

This rearrangement joins TRBV6-6 to TRBJ2-7; 12 bases fit TRBD1. Looked up from germline, CDR1 is MNHNY and CDR2 is SVGAGI (reference sequence). The V gene end was trimmed by 0 bases and the J gene end by 6 bases; junction bases not matched to a gene: 6. This CDR3 comprises 16 residues. The CDR3 nucleotides read TGTGCCAGCAGTTACTCGAGGGGGACAGGGGGCCTCGAGCAGTACTTC. Amino acid sequence: CASSYSRGTGGLEQYF.

V is TRBV7-9 and J is TRBJ1-5; D may be TRBD1 (5 bases). V was trimmed by 3 bases and J by 4 bases, leaving 13 bases between them. The germline V gene has CDR1 SEHNR and CDR2 FQNEAQ (reference sequence). The CDR3 totals 15 residues. CDR3 amino acids: CASSLRGEENQPQHF. CDR3 nucleotide sequence: TGTGCCAGCAGCTTGAGGGGAGAGGAAAATCAGCCCCAGCATTTT.

The V gene is TRBV7-9, the J gene TRBJ2-1, with TRBD2 matching 7 bases. The length of the CDR3 is 15 residues. V was pared by 7 bases and J by 7 bases, with 13 bases of the junction left unmatched. Germline V gene data show CDR1 as SEHNR and CDR2 as FQNEAQ (reference sequence). Here the CDR3 DNA reads TGTGCCAGCACCTTGGGGGGAGGGCCAGGGAATGAGCAGTTCTTC. Amino acids: CASTLGGGPGNEQFF.

The rearrangement uses TRBV5-6 and TRBJ2-3; D might be TRBD2 (6 bases). The germline gives CDR1 SGHDT, CDR2 YYEEEE. The ends were cut back, 0 bases at V and 1 base at J, with 9 bases in the middle. CDR3 length: 15 amino acids. Here the CDR3 reads CASSLGAGRTDTQYF. CDR3 in DNA: TGTGCCAGCAGCTTGGGTGCGGGGCGCACAGATACGCAGTATTTT.

This chain links TRBV18 with TRBJ1-1, with D possibly matching TRBD1 (5 bases). The germline gives CDR1 KGHSH, CDR2 LQKENI. The V gene lost 2 bases and the J gene lost 3 bases, with 13 bases spanning the gap. There are 15 residues in the CDR3. CDR3 nucleotide sequence: TGTGCCAGCTCACCATTAGGGGCGCGTGACACTGAAGCTTTCTTT. This sequence encodes CASSPLGARDTEAFF.

The chain joins TRBV7-9 to TRBJ2-5; 7 nucleotides line up with TRBD1. The DNA end favors TRBJ2-7, so the J call may be wrong. The germline CDR1 and CDR2 sequences are SEHNR and FQNEAQ (reference sequence). There are 15 residues in the CDR3. The CDR3 DNA sequence: TGTGCCAGCAGCTACTACCGGGACAGAGCCTACGAGCAGTACTTC. The encoded protein is CASSYYRDRAYEQYF.